A selection of T cell receptor beta chains follows, all from one sample in a study of CD8 T cells in ankylosing spondylitis. Each CDR3 protein gets one entry after TCRdb re-called the 5' RACE reads with MiXCR. The sample includes 500,000 to 550,000 distinct CDR3 sequences, roughly 13% of them seen just once. Sequencing was carried out using blood, either unsorted or a sorted T cell fraction (not recorded which). These receptors came from a male donor with ankylosing spondylitis. CDR3s include the opening cysteine and the closing phenylalanine or tryptophan. The D gene is left open where the match is weak. Not every row has a clone size; where given, it reads once, few, many or a size class.

length	D	V	size	J	DNA	CDR3
13	-	TRBV20-1	-	TRBJ1-2	TGCAGTGCTAGGCAAAGGGAGGGATATGGCTACACCTTC	CSARQREGYGYTF
14	-	TRBV20-1	few	TRBJ1-2	TGCAGTGCGGTCGGGGTAATGGCTAACTATGGCTACACCTTC	CSAVGVMANYGYTF
15	TRBD2	TRBV7-9	many	TRBJ2-1	TGTGCCAGCAGCTTAGACAGCGGGAGGAGAAATGAGCAGTTCTTC	CASSLDSGRRNEQFF
17	-	TRBV10-3	few	TRBJ2-3	TGTGCCATCAGTGACGTCGGGAGCGCCTCTAGCACAGATACGCAGTATTTT	CAISDVGSASSTDTQYF
15	-	TRBV18	many	TRBJ2-2	TGTGCCAGCTCACCAAGCCCCGGGACTTCTGGGGAGCTGTTTTTT	CASSPSPGTSGELFF
15	-	TRBV6-2/TRBV6-3	few	TRBJ2-1	TGTGCCAGCACCCCGGGACGCTATAATAACAATGAGCAGTTCTTC	CASTPGRYNNNEQFF
17	-	TRBV20-1	-	TRBJ2-1	TGCAGTGCTAGAGCTCTAACCTGGGGCGGCCAAACCAATGAGCAGTTCTTC	CSARALTWGGQTNEQFF
14	TRBD1	TRBV5-1	-	TRBJ1-2	TGCGCCAGCAGTCGGGACAGATCGTCCTATGGCTACACCTTC	CASSRDRSSYGYTF
15	-	TRBV7-2	few	TRBJ2-3	TGTGCCAGCAGCCAAAGATCAGGGGCCACAGATACGCAGTATTTT	CASSQRSGATDTQYF
13	-	TRBV24-1	-	TRBJ2-1	TGTGCCACCAGTGCAGGGCTAGGGTTTGAGCAGTTCTTC	CATSAGLGFEQFF
11	TRBD1	TRBV20-1	-	TRBJ2-7	TGCAGTGCTTGGGACAGCTACGAGCAGTACTTC	CSAWDSYEQYF
17	TRBD2	TRBV5-1	few	TRBJ2-5	TGCGCCAGCAGCTTGTTCCGGGTGACTAGCACCCAAGAGACCCAGTACTTC	CASSLFRVTSTQETQYF
19	TRBD2	TRBV7-8	-	TRBJ2-1	TGTGCCAGCAGCTTCTGGAGGACTAGCGGCCGTCGAAGGGCCAATGAGCAGTTCTTC	CASSFWRTSGRRRANEQFF
15	TRBD2	TRBV12-3/TRBV12-4	many	TRBJ2-5	TGTGCCAGCAGTTTCCTTGCGGGAGGGCAAGAGACCCAGTACTTC	CASSFLAGGQETQYF
16	-	TRBV11-3	-	TRBJ2-2	TGTGCCAGCAGCTTCCCTCCGGGAGCGGGCACCGGGGAGCTGTTTTTT	CASSFPPGAGTGELFF
13	-	TRBV18	-	TRBJ1-3	TGTGCCAGCTCACCCCCTTCGGGAAACACCATATATTTT	CASSPPSGNTIYF
14	TRBD1	TRBV29-1	many	TRBJ1-2	TGCAGCGTCAGGCGCGGACAGGCGGACTATGGCTACACCTTC	CSVRRGQADYGYTF
13	TRBD1	TRBV27	-	TRBJ1-2	TGTGCCAGCAGTCCGGACAGGAGGGGAGGCTACACCTTC	CASSPDRRGGYTF
15	-	TRBV14	few	TRBJ2-7	TGTGCCAGCAGCCGCCTCGGGACAATGTCCTACGAGCAGTACTTC	CASSRLGTMSYEQYF
14	-	TRBV28	few	TRBJ1-3	TGTGCCAGCGGCTCCGGGTTCTCTGGAAACACCATATATTTT	CASGSGFSGNTIYF
14	-	TRBV30	-	TRBJ1-4	TGTGCCTGGAGGGGGACCGGAGGGAATGAAAAACTGTTTTTT	CAWRGTGGNEKLFF
13	TRBD1	TRBV10-3	-	TRBJ1-2	TGTGCCATCAGCGGACAGGGGGTCGATGGCTACACCTTC	CAISGQGVDGYTF
13	-	TRBV12-3/TRBV12-4	many	TRBJ1-1	TGTGCCAGCAGTTACAGGGAGAACACTGAAGCTTTCTTT	CASSYRENTEAFF
15	TRBD2	TRBV7-9	-	TRBJ2-1	TGTGCCAGCACCTCTCGCGGGGGGTCCTACAATGAGCAGTTCTTC	CASTSRGGSYNEQFF
15	-	TRBV7-2	-	TRBJ1-2	TGTGCCAGCAGCCTTCGGGACGCACAAACGTGGGGCTACACCTTC	CASSLRDAQTWGYTF
14	TRBD1	TRBV12-5	few	TRBJ2-1	TGTGCTAGTGGCCCAGGGGGCTCCTACAATGAGCAGTTCTTC	CASGPGGSYNEQFF
14	-	TRBV25-1	-	TRBJ2-1	TGTGCCAGCAGAAGTCAGGGGATTTACAATGAGCAGTTCTTC	CASRSQGIYNEQFF
15	-	TRBV20-1	-	TRBJ2-2	TGCTGTGCTAGAGATCCTCGACTTAACACCGGGGAGCTGTTTTTT	CCARDPRLNTGELFF
14	-	TRBV14	few	TRBJ2-3	TGTGCCAGCAGCCAAGAATTGCGTAGGGGTACGCAGTATTTT	CASSQELRRGTQYF